This passage covers 29 T cell receptor beta chains from one sample sequenced in a study of long-term antiretroviral therapy in people with HIV. The assay, immunoSEQ v3.0, was run at survey level. Libraries were prepared by immunoSEQ multiplex PCR; TCRdb keeps only in-frame clonotypes and omits some of them. The sample shows approximately 22,000 clones, 80% to 85% of them seen only once. The starting material was unsorted PBMCs, obtained 1.9 years after starting antiretroviral therapy. Receptors originate from a woman aged 50 to 60 with HIV.

The chain couples TRBV2 to TRBJ2-7, with 7 nucleotides matching TRBD1. The J segment lost 4 bases and the V segment lost 10 bases, leaving 10 bases of the junction unmatched. CDR1 is SNHLY, CDR2 FYNNEI, per germline. The CDR3 loop spans 13 amino acids. In DNA, the CDR3 is TGTGCCATCACAGGGGTACGGAGATACGAGCAGTACTTC. This gives the protein CAITGVRRYEQYF. Using reference TRBV2 and TRBJ2-7 for the parts outside the CDR3, the full variable domain is EPEVTQTPSHQVTQMGQEVILRCVPISNHLYFYWYRQILGQKVEFLVSFYNNEISEKSEIFDDQFSVERPDGSNFTLKIRSTKLEDSAMYFCAITGVRRYEQYFGPGTRLTVT.

The chain recombines TRBV7-6 with TRBJ2-3; TRBD2 aligns across 12 bases. CDR3 length: 16 amino acids. J gave up 1 base and V 5 bases, and 4 bases lay outside the gene matches. Germline V gene lookup returns CDR1 SGHVS and CDR2 FNYEAQ. CDR3 residues: CASSTRTSGGTDTQYF. DNA for the CDR3: TGTGCCAGCAGCACGCGGACTAGCGGGGGCACAGATACGCAGTATTTT. The full variable domain, rest sourced from reference TRBV7-6 and TRBJ2-3, is GAGVSQSPRYKVTKRGQDVALRCDPISGHVSLYWYRQALGQGPEFLTYFNYEAQQDKSGLPNDRFSAERPEGSISTLTIQRTEQRDSAMYRCASSTRTSGGTDTQYFGPGTRLTVL.

The chain carries TRBV4-2 and TRBJ2-7, with 12 bases identical to TRBD2. The CDR3 sequence is 17 residues long. Germline V gene sequence: CDR1 LGHNA, CDR2 YNFKEQ. V trimming: 4 bases; J trimming: 1 base; junction bases outside the gene matches: 8. The CDR3 bases are TGTGCCAGCAGCCTTACTAGCGGGGGGACTGGATCCTACGAGCAGTACTTC. Protein: CASSLTSGGTGSYEQYF.

The chain is built from TRBV4-1 and TRBJ1-4, with D hard to call. V shed 0 bases and J shed 0 bases, with 8 bases lying between them. CDR1 and CDR2 from the germline V gene are MGHRA and YSYEKL. This CDR3 has 16 residues. This CDR3 reads CASSQEKGATNEKLFF. The CDR3 coding sequence is TGCGCCAGCAGCCAAGAGAAGGGAGCAACTAATGAAAAACTGTTTTTT.

The chain has TRBV2 and TRBJ2-1; 7 bases fit TRBD2. Germline CDR1 SNHLY, CDR2 FYNNEI. The CDR3 covers 15 residues. V trimming: 6 bases; J trimming: 5 bases; junction bases outside the gene matches: 10. In nucleotides, the CDR3 is TGTGCCAGCAGCCTCAGACTAGCCGGCGACAATGAGCAGTTCTTC. It specifies CASSLRLAGDNEQFF.

The chain joins TRBV7-9 to TRBJ2-2; either TRBD1 or TRBD2 may fit D (6 bases each). The V end lost 8 bases, the J end lost 4 bases, and 20 bases lay between the germline ends. The CDR3 sequence is 16 residues long. CDR1 SEHNR and CDR2 FQNEAQ come from the germline V gene (reference sequence). Here the CDR3 DNA reads TGTGCCAGCCGTTCGAAATCAGGAGGGGGCACCGGGGAGCTGTTTTTT. Its protein is CASRSKSGGGTGELFF.

The chain recombines TRBV2 with TRBJ2-7, with 11 bases that match TRBD1. This CDR3 is 15 amino acids long. Losses at the gene ends were 6 bases for V and 7 bases for J; bases not matched to a gene: 11. Germline assignment: CDR1 SNHLY and CDR2 FYNNEI. CDR3 in amino acids: CASRETGTGGREQYF. CDR3 nucleotide sequence: TGTGCCAGCAGAGAGACCGGGACAGGGGGTCGGGAGCAGTACTTC.

This clone came up a few times. The chain joins TRBV7-3 to TRBJ1-2; a possible D gene is TRBD1 (6 bases). The V gene lost 5 bases and the J gene lost 6 bases, with 19 bases spanning the gap. In germline, CDR1 is SGHTA, CDR2 FQGTGA. The CDR3 totals 15 residues. The CDR3 sequence is CASSSTGQAANGYTF. CDR3 coding DNA: TGTGCCAGCAGCAGTACGGGACAAGCTGCAAATGGCTACACCTTC.

The V call is TRBV5-1, the J call TRBJ1-4; a possible D gene is TRBD1 (6 bases). Trimming shortened V by 0 bases and J by 5 bases, and 8 bases separated the two germline ends. The germline gives CDR1 SGHRS, CDR2 YFSETQ. CDR3 length: 14 residues. CDR3 in amino acids: CASSLAQGNEKLFF. DNA for the CDR3: TGCGCCAGCAGCTTGGCCCAGGGGAATGAAAAACTGTTTTTT.

This clone has more than one count but fewer than ten. V and J are TRBV4-3 and TRBJ1-5; D not certain. The V gene lost 11 bases and the J gene lost 5 bases, with 10 bases spanning the gap. The CDR3 is made up of 11 amino acids. Germline V CDR1 and CDR2: LGHNA, YSLEER. The CDR3 DNA is TGCGCCCTCCCTGGAGATCAGCCCCAGCATTTT. It encodes CALPGDQPQHF.

V gene TRBV19 combines with J gene TRBJ2-7, with 9 positions matching TRBD1. V gave up 5 bases and J gave up 4 bases; unmatched junction bases: 3. CDR1 LNHDA and CDR2 SQIVND come from the germline V gene (reference sequence). This CDR3 region has 13 residues. CDR3 sequence: CASSGGQGYEQYF. DNA for the CDR3: TGTGCCAGTAGTGGAGGACAGGGGTACGAGCAGTACTTC.

The rearrangement joins TRBV4-1 to TRBJ1-2; D unclear. In germline, CDR1 is MGHRA, CDR2 YSYEKL. The ends were cut back, 3 bases at V and 8 bases at J, with 10 bases in the middle. The CDR3 is made up of 12 amino acids. The DNA of the CDR3 is TGCGCCAGCAGCCATTCCATAGGCGGCTACACCTTC. Protein product: CASSHSIGGYTF.

V and J are TRBV7-9 and TRBJ2-7, with TRBD1 matching over 7 bases. Germline V gene data show CDR1 as SEHNR and CDR2 as FQNEAQ (reference sequence). The V segment lost 5 bases and the J segment 2 bases; nucleotides outside the gene matches: 6. The CDR3 is 14 amino acids. CDR3 region: CASSTTGPTYEQYF. The CDR3 DNA reads as TGTGCCAGCAGCACGACAGGGCCGACCTACGAGCAGTACTTC.

The chain joins TRBV7-9 to TRBJ1-1; D unresolved. V was cut by 4 bases and J by 5 bases, with 8 bases left in between. The germline gives CDR1 SEHNR, CDR2 FQNEAQ (reference sequence). The CDR3 spans 12 residues. The CDR3 here is CASSSIGTEAFF. The CDR3 region has the DNA TGTGCCAGCAGCTCGATTGGGACTGAAGCTTTCTTT.

The V and J genes are TRBV11-3 and TRBJ2-2, with 9 bases that match TRBD1. The CDR3 consists of 16 residues. CDR1 and CDR2 from the germline V gene are SGHNT and YENEEA. With 3 bases clipped from V and 4 bases from J, the junction kept 6 bases outside the gene matches. Written as DNA, the CDR3 is TGTGCCAGCAGCTTGCCGGGACAGGGACTCACCGGGGAGCTGTTTTTT. Encoded protein: CASSLPGQGLTGELFF.

The gene calls are TRBV27 and TRBJ2-5; D gene uncertain. The CDR3 contains 17 residues. Germline CDR1 reads MNHEY; CDR2 reads SMNVEV (reference sequence). V was cut by 2 bases and J by 3 bases, with 19 bases left in between. CDR3 in amino acids: CASSLKGEWNPKETQYF. In DNA, the CDR3 is TGTGCCAGCAGTTTAAAAGGAGAGTGGAACCCAAAAGAGACCCAGTACTTC.

V and J are TRBV5-5 and TRBJ2-3; D is perhaps TRBD2 (7 bases). Trimming pared 2 bases from V and 0 bases from J, leaving 19 bases between. This CDR3 contains 18 residues. CDR1 is SGHKS and CDR2 is YYEKEE in the germline V gene (reference sequence). In DNA, the CDR3 is TGTGCCAGCAGCTTCGGGGGGCCTGGGGGACTAAGCACAGATACGCAGTATTTT. This translates into CASSFGGPGGLSTDTQYF.

V is TRBV10-2 and J is TRBJ2-7; 7 bases line up with TRBD1. The CDR3 has 14 amino acids. The V gene's germline CDR1 is WSHSY and CDR2 SAAADI. Germline trimming cut 3 bases from V and 2 bases from J; bases unmatched to any gene: 4. CDR3: CASSERGLAYEQYF. In DNA form, the CDR3 reads TGCGCCAGCAGTGAAAGGGGGCTGGCCTACGAGCAGTACTTC.

The rearrangement links TRBV19 to TRBJ1-2, with 7 bases that match TRBD1. The CDR3 is made up of 13 amino acids. The ends lost 7 bases at V and 2 bases at J; junction bases unmatched: 4. Germline V gene sequence: CDR1 LNHDA, CDR2 SQIVND (reference sequence). Written as DNA, the CDR3 is TGTGCCAGTATGAAGGGGGCGAACTATGGCTACACCTTC. Translation: CASMKGANYGYTF.

The rearrangement links TRBV2 to TRBJ1-6, with 9 positions matching TRBD1. CDR3 length: 16 residues. Losses at the gene ends were 2 bases for V and 9 bases for J; bases not matched to a gene: 8. Germline V gene lookup returns CDR1 SNHLY and CDR2 FYNNEI. This chain's CDR3 is CASSEQGQGVGSPLHF. CDR3 coding DNA: TGTGCCAGCAGTGAACAGGGACAGGGAGTAGGTTCACCCCTCCACTTT.

The V gene is TRBV10-3, the J gene TRBJ1-1; 7 bases fit TRBD1. Germline CDR1 is ENHRY and CDR2 is SYGVKD. The CDR3 is made up of 13 amino acids. V lost 7 bases to trimming and J lost 1 base; unmatched junction nucleotides: 3. The CDR3 loop is CAITGTENTEAFF. DNA for the CDR3: TGTGCCATCACCGGGACAGAGAACACTGAAGCTTTCTTT.

This chain joins TRBV7-6 and TRBJ1-2; no firm D call. Deletions cut 2 bases from V and 4 bases from J, with 11 bases between. CDR1 is SGHVS and CDR2 is FNYEAQ in the germline V gene. The CDR3 covers 14 residues. CDR3 in amino acids: CASSLSGGSYGYTF. For the CDR3, the DNA is TGTGCCAGCAGCTTATCTGGAGGATCCTATGGCTACACCTTC.

The DNA of the CDR3 is TGTGCCAGCAGTGCGGGAGGGGGGGACTATGGCTACACCTTC. The encoded protein is CASSAGGGDYGYTF. The chain combines TRBV6-1 with TRBJ1-2; perhaps TRBD1 as D (6 bases). Germline CDR1 is MNHNS and CDR2 is SASEGT. V lost 4 bases to trimming and J lost 3 bases, with 12 bases between them. This CDR3 is built from 14 residues.

This sequence joins TRBV19 and TRBJ1-2, with a weak D call TRBD1 (5 bases). CDR1 and CDR2 from the germline V gene are LNHDA and SQIVND (reference sequence). This CDR3 has 14 amino acids. V lost 0 bases and J lost 5, with 10 bases in between. This chain's CDR3 is CASSIDEGWYGYTF. The CDR3 coding sequence is TGTGCCAGTAGTATAGATGAGGGGTGGTATGGCTACACCTTC.

V and J are TRBV7-8 and TRBJ2-7; the match to TRBD1 covers 8 bases. Germline assignment: CDR1 SGHVS and CDR2 FQNEAQ. The trim removed 4 bases at V and 3 bases at J, leaving 11 bases unmatched. The CDR3 has 16 residues. The CDR3 DNA reads as TGTGCCAGCAGCTGGGCCCCAACAGGGGGGTACTACGAGCAGTACTTC. Its protein product is CASSWAPTGGYYEQYF.

The chain couples TRBV30 to TRBJ2-4; the D is unclear. The ends were cut back, 2 bases at V and 0 bases at J, with 14 bases in the middle. This CDR3 has 16 residues. CDR1 and CDR2 (germline): GTSNPN, SVGIG (reference sequence). In DNA form, the CDR3 reads TGTGCCTGGAGTCCAGTTAGAAGTCTAGCCAAAAACATTCAGTACTTC. It yields the protein CAWSPVRSLAKNIQYF.

The chain joins TRBV28 to TRBJ2-2; TRBD2 matches at 8 bases. The CDR3 is made up of 15 amino acids. Germline V gene data show CDR1 as MDHEN and CDR2 as SYDVKM. The ends lost 3 bases at V and 0 bases at J; junction bases unmatched: 0. The CDR3 bases are TGTGCCAGCAGTTTCGGGGGGGCGAACACCGGGGAGCTGTTTTTT. This codes for CASSFGGANTGELFF.

This sequence joins TRBV11-2 and TRBJ2-1; D possibly corresponds to TRBD2 (6 bases). The CDR3 has 12 residues. CDR1 and CDR2 (germline): SGHAT, FQNNGV. The V end was cut by 3 bases, the J end by 9 bases, with 9 bases between. DNA of the CDR3: TGTGCCAGCAGCTTGGACTACGGTGAGCAGTTCTTC. This encodes CASSLDYGEQFF.

The chain has TRBV6-5 and TRBJ1-6; TRBD1 is a possible D gene (5 bases). In germline, CDR1 is MNHEY, CDR2 SVGAGI. The V gene lost 2 bases and the J gene lost 7 bases, with 15 bases spanning the gap. The CDR3 is made up of 16 amino acids. The CDR3 DNA follows: TGTGCCAGCAGTTACCCGTCCGGGACGAGGAATTCACCCCTCCACTTT. Encoded protein: CASSYPSGTRNSPLHF.